These 19 T cell receptor beta chains share one sample of origin, sequenced in a study of OX40 agonist ivuxolimab in advanced cancers. The method was immunoSEQ multiplex PCR; TCRdb's version includes in-frame clones alone and lacks a portion of them. This table holds roughly 53,000 clones, roughly nine tenths found once. The specimen was CD4+ or CD8+ T cells sorted from blood, collected in a trial of the OX40 agonist ivuxolimab. Receptors originate from an adult with an advanced solid tumor such as melanoma, head and neck, liver or kidney cancer.

This rearrangement joins TRBV18 to TRBJ2-2; TRBD2 agrees at 12 bases. The CDR3 is 17 residues long. J gave up 4 bases and V 0 bases, and 3 bases lay outside the gene matches. Germline lookup yields CDR1 KGHSH and CDR2 LQKENI. CDR3: CASSPPGLAGTTGELFF. In DNA, the CDR3 is TGTGCCAGCTCACCACCGGGACTAGCGGGCACCACCGGGGAGCTGTTTTTT.

The chain is built from TRBV6-5 and TRBJ2-3; 9 bases match TRBD1. Germline V lookup: CDR1 MNHEY, CDR2 SVGAGI. The CDR3 consists of 15 residues. Trimming removed 6 bases from V and 6 bases from J; junction bases left unmatched: 10. For the CDR3, the DNA is TGTGCCAGCAGGGACAGGGGAGGGGGTGTGGATACGCAGTATTTT. Its translation is CASRDRGGGVDTQYF.

V and J are TRBV28 and TRBJ1-1; tentative D call: TRBD1 (6 bases). Germline lookup yields CDR1 MDHEN and CDR2 SYDVKM. The CDR3 has 14 residues. V lost 7 bases and J lost 2, with 14 bases in between. CDR3 bases: TGTGCCAGCATGGGGGGGGCCGAAAACACTGAAGCTTTCTTT. It encodes CASMGGAENTEAFF.

In its sample, this clone was seen once. CDR3 sequence reads: CASSNGGIYEQYF. The DNA for the CDR3 is TGTGCCAGTAGTAACGGGGGTATCTACGAGCAGTACTTC. The chain employs TRBV19 and TRBJ2-7; possible D gene TRBD2, 6 bases. CDR1 LNHDA and CDR2 SQIVND come from the germline V gene (reference sequence). The V gene lost 4 bases and the J gene lost 3 bases, with 10 bases spanning the gap. This CDR3 is 13 amino acids long.

This sequence joins TRBV12-2 and TRBJ2-1; TRBD2 was called by the table and not checked on the DNA. TRBV12-2 is a documented pseudogene. This CDR3 spans 16 amino acids. The chain's CDR3 is CASRLAPEEAYNEQFF. CDR3 sequence (DNA): TGTGCAAGTCGCTTAGCTCCCGAAGAGGCCTACAATGAGCAGTTCTTC.

The chain has TRBV6-5 and TRBJ2-5, with D tentatively TRBD2 (5 bases). Germline-derived CDR1 and CDR2 are MNHEY and SVGAGI. V was pared by 6 bases and J by 1 base, with 12 bases between. The CDR3 spans 14 residues. The CDR3 sequence is CASSFRSGQETQYF. CDR3 in DNA: TGTGCCAGCAGCTTCAGGAGCGGCCAAGAGACCCAGTACTTC.

The chain joins TRBV5-6 to TRBJ1-1; TRBD1 might be the D (5 bases). Trimming shortened V by 1 base and J by 3 bases, and 19 bases separated the two germline ends. This CDR3 region has 17 residues. Germline values: CDR1 SGHDT, CDR2 YYEEEE. CDR3 nucleotides: TGTGCCAGCAGCTTGAATTGGGGGGAGATCGGGTACACTGAAGCTTTCTTT. This translates into CASSLNWGEIGYTEAFF.

This clone was seen only once. The J gene is TRBJ2-2, the V gene TRBV7-9; 8 nucleotides align to TRBD2. With 4 bases clipped from V and 1 base from J, the junction kept 5 bases outside the gene matches. This CDR3 region has 16 residues. Per germline, CDR1 SEHNR and CDR2 FQNEAQ (reference sequence). The chain's CDR3 is CASSSREGGNTGELFF. DNA of the CDR3: TGTGCCAGCAGCTCTCGGGAGGGCGGGAACACCGGGGAGCTGTTTTTT.

The rearrangement uses TRBV5-5 and TRBJ2-7, with D possibly called TRBD1 or TRBD2 (5 bases each). Between the trimmed V and J ends, which lost 4 bases and 4 bases, there was a span of 18 bases. Germline lookup yields CDR1 SGHKS and CDR2 YYEKEE (reference sequence). The CDR3 extends over 15 amino acids. The CDR3 protein is CASSLRGGPMYEQYF. The CDR3 DNA reads TGTGCCAGCAGCCTCCGTGGGGGACCTATGTACGAGCAGTACTTC.

This clone was found a few times. The chain employs TRBV28 and TRBJ1-5, with D unresolved. Trimming left V 6 bases short and J 3 bases short, with 6 bases between. Looked up from germline, CDR1 is MDHEN and CDR2 is SYDVKM. The CDR3 covers 12 residues. CDR3 loop: CASSTTNQPQHF. In DNA form, the CDR3 reads TGTGCCAGCAGCACCACCAATCAGCCCCAGCATTTT.

This sequence joins TRBV4-1 and TRBJ2-1, with 8 nucleotides matching TRBD1. CDR1 MGHRA and CDR2 YSYEKL come from the germline V gene. V was pared by 1 base and J by 1 base, with 12 bases of the junction left unmatched. The CDR3 totals 19 residues. CDR3 region: CASSQGEVARDRSYNEQFF. CDR3 in DNA: TGCGCCAGCAGCCAAGGCGAGGTGGCCCGGGACAGGTCCTACAATGAGCAGTTCTTC.

The chain employs TRBV9 and TRBJ1-5; TRBD1 agrees at 9 bases. Unmatched junction bases numbered 0, after V lost 0 bases and J lost 2 bases. The CDR3 spans 15 residues. Germline V gene sequence: CDR1 SGDLS, CDR2 YYNGEE. The CDR3 DNA reads as TGTGCCAGCAGCGTAGGACAGGGGGGCAATCAGCCCCAGCATTTT. Amino acid sequence: CASSVGQGGNQPQHF.

The gene calls are TRBV28 and TRBJ1-1; perhaps TRBD1 as D (5 bases). The CDR3 runs 15 residues. V was cut by 5 bases and J by 0 bases, with 13 bases left in between. CDR1 is MDHEN and CDR2 is SYDVKM in the germline V gene. The CDR3 protein is CASSRGRGMNTEAFF. CDR3 DNA sequence: TGTGCCAGCAGTCGAGGGAGGGGAATGAACACTGAAGCTTTCTTT.

This chain uses TRBV7-2 with TRBJ2-5; D call uncertain. Germline V gene lookup returns CDR1 SGHTA and CDR2 FQGNSA. V was pared by 4 bases and J by 4 bases, with 10 bases between. There are 13 residues in the CDR3. CDR3 loop: CASSYGLLETQYF. In DNA, the CDR3 is TGTGCCAGCAGCTACGGGCTACTAGAGACCCAGTACTTC.

V usage is TRBV5-5 and J usage is TRBJ2-7; D gene unclear. The ends were cut back, 0 bases at V and 3 bases at J, with 22 bases in the middle. Germline CDR1 SGHKS, CDR2 YYEKEE (reference sequence). CDR3 length: 18 residues. CDR3 loop: CASSLANPGDLTFYEQYF. In nucleotides, the CDR3 is TGTGCCAGCAGCTTGGCTAACCCAGGAGACCTTACCTTCTACGAGCAGTACTTC.

The CDR3 DNA is TGTGCCAGCAGCTTGACTGGCTACGAGCAGTACTTC. As protein: CASSLTGYEQYF. The genes are TRBV5-5 and TRBJ2-7; D not resolved. Germline CDR1 is SGHKS and CDR2 is YYEKEE (reference sequence). With 1 base removed from V and 3 bases from J, the gap between germline ends came to 5 bases. There are 12 residues in the CDR3.

The sample holds one count of this clone. V and J are TRBV27 and TRBJ2-5, with D possibly matching TRBD2 (5 bases). The V gene's germline CDR1 is MNHEY and CDR2 SMNVEV (reference sequence). V was cut by 2 bases and J by 4 bases, with 11 bases left in between. The length of the CDR3 is 14 residues. The CDR3, as DNA: TGTGCCAGCAGTTTACGGGGAGAGGGAGAGACCCAGTACTTC. As protein: CASSLRGEGETQYF.

The V gene is TRBV7-2, the J gene TRBJ1-2; D uncertain. Trimming cost V 5 bases and J 4 bases, with 14 bases left between them. CDR1 is SGHTA, CDR2 FQGNSA, per germline. The length of the CDR3 is 14 residues. In DNA, the CDR3 is TGTGCCAGCAGCCCCCGATCGTCCTCCTATGGCTACACCTTC. Amino acid sequence: CASSPRSSSYGYTF.

The V call is TRBV28, the J call TRBJ1-5; D is perhaps TRBD1 (5 bases). CDR3 length equals 14 residues. Germline CDR1 MDHEN, CDR2 SYDVKM. V was pared by 5 bases and J by 5 bases, with 13 bases between. CDR3: CASSTHRGDQPQHF. As DNA, the CDR3 is TGTGCCAGCAGTACCCATAGGGGTGATCAGCCCCAGCATTTT.